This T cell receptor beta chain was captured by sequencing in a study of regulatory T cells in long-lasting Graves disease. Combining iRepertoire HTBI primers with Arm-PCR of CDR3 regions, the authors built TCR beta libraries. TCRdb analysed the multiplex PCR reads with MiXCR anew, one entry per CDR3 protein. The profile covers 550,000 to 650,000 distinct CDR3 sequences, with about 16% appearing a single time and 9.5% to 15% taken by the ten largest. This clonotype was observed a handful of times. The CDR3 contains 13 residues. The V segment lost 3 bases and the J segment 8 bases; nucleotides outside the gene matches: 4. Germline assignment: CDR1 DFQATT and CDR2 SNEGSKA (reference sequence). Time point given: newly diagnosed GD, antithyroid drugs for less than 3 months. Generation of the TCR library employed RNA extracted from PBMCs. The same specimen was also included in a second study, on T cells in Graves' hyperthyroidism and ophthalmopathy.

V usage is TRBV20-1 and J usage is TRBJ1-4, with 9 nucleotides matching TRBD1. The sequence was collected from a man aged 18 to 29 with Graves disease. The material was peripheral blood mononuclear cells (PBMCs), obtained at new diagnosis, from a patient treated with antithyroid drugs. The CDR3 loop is CSASGTGFEKLFF. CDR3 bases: TGCAGTGCTAGCGGGACAGGGTTCGAAAAACTGTTTTTT.